Listed here are 10 T cell receptor beta chains from one sample, sequenced in a study of T-cell memory formation after mild COVID-19. TCRdb called the 5' RACE reads again in MiXCR, with one record for every CDR3 protein. The table includes fewer than 250,000 distinct CDR3 sequences, roughly 10% detected once. The sample taken for sequencing was PBMCs or a T cell subset sorted from them (not recorded which). These receptor sequences come from a man in his late teens or twenties who had mild COVID-19 (a few samples of this study predate the infection). Cell type and time point are not known.

The chain links TRBV7-2 to TRBJ2-3, with 7 bases fitting TRBD2. The CDR3 is 16 amino acids. V shed 0 bases and J 6 bases; nucleotides not matched to a gene: 9. Germline CDR1 is SGHTA and CDR2 is FQGNSA. In DNA, the CDR3 is TGTGCCAGCAGCTTAGCAAGCGGGGCCATATGGGATACGCAGTATTTT. Translation: CASSLASGAIWDTQYF.

The rearrangement joins TRBV4-3 to TRBJ2-3; 8 bases align to TRBD2. V shed 3 bases, J shed 4 bases, and the junction held 6 bases outside the gene matches. Germline loops: CDR1 LGHNA, CDR2 YSLEER. CDR3 length equals 15 residues. The CDR3: CASSQSGGRADTQYF. As DNA, the CDR3 is TGCGCCAGCAGCCAGTCGGGGGGGCGAGCAGATACGCAGTATTTT.

The chain recombines TRBV23-1 with TRBJ2-2; no reliable D call. TRBV23-1 is an ORF for which the function is uncertain. Trimming took 8 bases from V and 0 from J, leaving 19 bases between them. This CDR3 has 17 amino acids. Written as DNA, the CDR3 is TGCGCCAGCGACCACGTAGGCAGGCAGTCGAACACCGGGGAGCTGTTTTTT. Translation: CASDHVGRQSNTGELFF.

J is TRBJ2-1 and V is TRBV6-1; D may be TRBD1 (6 bases). V was pared by 5 bases and J by 6 bases, with 14 bases between. Per the germline V gene, CDR1 is MNHNS and CDR2 is SASEGT. This CDR3 has 14 residues. CDR3 nucleotides: TGTGCCAGCAGTTTCATTGACAGGTTCAATGAGCAGTTCTTC. Protein sequence: CASSFIDRFNEQFF.

This clonotype appeared a few times. The chain recombines TRBV27 with TRBJ1-5, with D hard to call. CDR1 is MNHEY and CDR2 is SMNVEV in the germline V gene (reference sequence). The CDR3 consists of 14 residues. Trimming shortened V by 6 bases and J by 3 bases, and 12 bases separated the two germline ends. The CDR3 DNA reads as TGTGCCAGCAGAGGGAGATTATTCAATCAGCCCCAGCATTTT. It translates to CASRGRLFNQPQHF.

This clonotype has more than one count but fewer than ten. The rearrangement links TRBV3-1 to TRBJ2-2, with D unresolved. Looked up from germline, CDR1 is LGHDT and CDR2 is YNNKEL (reference sequence). The V gene lost 2 bases and the J gene lost 7 bases, with 8 bases spanning the gap. CDR3 length equals 13 residues. The CDR3: CASSQTLNGELFF. The DNA of the CDR3 is TGTGCCAGCAGCCAAACTCTAAACGGGGAGCTGTTTTTT.

This clonotype has ten or more counts. One end of the junction fails to match germline, which may point to a read error. The gene calls are TRBV7-7 and TRBJ1-4, with a weak D call TRBD1 (6 bases). The CDR3 extends over 16 amino acids. Per the germline V gene, CDR1 is SSHAT and CDR2 is FNYEAQ (reference sequence). Here the CDR3 reads CASSLGPGASNEKLFF. In DNA form, the CDR3 reads TGTGCTAGCAGCTTAGGTCCGGGGGCGAGTAATGAAAAACTGTTTTTT. The full variable domain, in which reference TRBV7-7 and TRBJ1-4 provide the parts outside the CDR3, is GAGVSQSPRYKVTKRGQDVTLRCDPISSHATLYWYQQALGQGPEFLTYFNYEAQPDKSGLPSDRFSAERPEGSISTLTIQRTEQRDSAMYRCASSLGPGASNEKLFFGSGTQLSVL.

The CDR3 spells CSAVWDSKNTEAFF. In DNA, the CDR3 is TGCAGTGCTGTTTGGGACAGTAAGAACACTGAAGCTTTCTTT. The rearrangement links TRBV20-1 to TRBJ1-1; 7 bases agree with TRBD1. V gave up 5 bases and J gave up 1 base; unmatched junction bases: 7. This CDR3 spans 14 amino acids. Germline lookup yields CDR1 DFQATT and CDR2 SNEGSKA (reference sequence).

V is TRBV12-3 or TRBV12-4 and J is TRBJ2-3, with unresolved D. V was trimmed by 6 bases and J by 5 bases, leaving 6 bases between them. CDR3 size: 11 residues. The chain's CDR3 is CASRFGDTQYF. The CDR3, as DNA: TGTGCCAGCAGGTTTGGAGATACGCAGTATTTT.

At least ten counts were recorded for this clonotype. This chain joins TRBV5-1 and TRBJ2-7; D remains unclear. The germline V gene encodes CDR1 SGHRS and CDR2 YFSETQ. The CDR3 is 15 residues long. Trimming took off 8 bases at V and 2 bases at J, with 20 bases between the two ends. CDR3 loop: CASRLSNPFAYEQYF. The CDR3 DNA is TGCGCCAGTCGCCTTTCTAACCCCTTCGCCTACGAGCAGTACTTC.